One T cell receptor (beta chain) is described in this entry. These data originate in a study of blood T cells in healthy people across ages. At the level of the study: For every two T cells, template switching captured about one barcoded beta molecule.

CDR1 is MGHRA and CDR2 is YSYEKL in the germline V gene. The V end was cut by 3 bases, the J end by 7 bases, with 13 bases between. The CDR3 covers 14 residues. Primed by a sample-barcoded 5' primer and a J-beta primer mix, a second PCR proceeded for roughly 7 to 12 cycles. TCRdb re-called the 5' RACE reads with MiXCR, one entry per CDR3 protein. The table has 850,000 to 1,100,000 distinct CDR3 sequences, less than 45% seen once; the top ten hold roughly 14%. The sequencing sample was made of blood. This chain joins TRBV4-1 and TRBJ2-1; D is undetermined. The sequence derives from a man aged 18 to 30 in good health. CDR3 in DNA: TGCGCCAGCAGCCAGGACCCTATGACTAATGAGCAGTTCTTC. Amino acids: CASSQDPMTNEQFF.